This is a list of T cell receptor beta chains from one sample in a study of blood T cells in healthy people across ages. Each CDR3 protein gets one entry after TCRdb re-called the 5' RACE reads with MiXCR. Of hundreds of thousands of distinct CDR3 sequences listed, 40% to 45% are singletons. The material sequenced was blood. The receptors stem from a man older than 75 in good health. CDR3s include the opening cysteine and the closing phenylalanine or tryptophan. A D gene is named only where the DNA matches it firmly. Clone size is not always given. Where it is, it says once, few, many or a class for expanded clones.

d_gene	abundance	v_gene	j_gene	CDR3aa	CDR3nt
-	many	TRBV29-1	TRBJ2-7	CSVKGAYEQYF	TGCAGCGTTAAAGGGGCCTACGAGCAGTACTTC
-	many	TRBV4-3	TRBJ2-2	CASSQAGSSRTGELFF	TGCGCCAGCAGCCAAGCGGGCTCCTCGAGGACCGGGGAGCTGTTTTTT
-	-	TRBV7-2	TRBJ1-4	CASSLGLQESNEKLFF	TGTGCCAGCAGCTTAGGTCTACAGGAGTCTAATGAAAAACTGTTTTTT
TRBD2	many	TRBV20-1	TRBJ2-7	CSATLKAGAYEQYF	TGCAGTGCTACCCTGAAGGCGGGAGCGTACGAGCAGTACTTC
TRBD2	-	TRBV12-3/TRBV12-4	TRBJ2-3	CATRTSGSKFTDTQYF	TGTGCCACCAGGACTAGCGGGAGCAAATTCACAGATACGCAGTATTTT
TRBD2	few	TRBV4-2	TRBJ2-7	CASSQDLAGGSYEQYF	TGTGCCAGCAGCCAAGATTTGGCGGGAGGATCTTACGAGCAGTACTTC
TRBD2	few	TRBV20-1	TRBJ2-1	CSAVGGAGETQFF	TGCAGTGCTGTTGGCGGGGCGGGGGAGACCCAGTTCTTC
TRBD2	few	TRBV7-2	TRBJ2-1	CASSLGQLAGNEQFF	TGTGCCAGCAGCTTGGGACAACTAGCGGGAAATGAGCAGTTCTTC
TRBD2	few	TRBV7-2	TRBJ2-5	CASSSGTSGRETQYF	TGTGCCAGCAGCAGTGGGACTAGCGGGAGAGAGACCCAGTACTTC
-	-	TRBV4-3	TRBJ1-4	CASSQDPVGRGLGKLFF	TGCGCCAGCAGCCAAGATCCGGTCGGCAGGGGCCTAGGAAAACTGTTTTTT
-	few	TRBV6-2/TRBV6-3	TRBJ2-7	CASSYPDTNEQYF	TGTGCCAGCAGTTACCCGGACACTAACGAGCAGTACTTC
TRBD1	few	TRBV25-1	TRBJ2-1	CASSETGVSYNEQFF	TGTGCCAGCAGTGAAACAGGGGTCTCCTACAATGAGCAGTTCTTC
TRBD2	-	TRBV29-1	TRBJ2-7	CSVEVGIGPGGQYF	TGCAGCGTTGAAGTAGGTATAGGTCCGGGGGGGCAGTACTTC
TRBD2	-	TRBV5-5	TRBJ2-1	CASSTSFLGLANNEQFF	TGTGCCAGCAGCACGTCCTTTCTTGGACTAGCGAACAATGAGCAGTTCTTC
-	few	TRBV10-3	TRBJ2-7	CAIRTENSYEQYF	TGTGCCATCAGGACAGAAAACTCCTACGAGCAGTACTTC
TRBD1	few	TRBV20-1	TRBJ2-5	CSARGQGRGETQYF	TGCAGTGCTAGGGGACAGGGGCGGGGAGAGACCCAGTACTTC
TRBD1	few	TRBV12-3/TRBV12-4	TRBJ1-2	CASSRQGPLGYTF	TGTGCCAGCAGCCGACAGGGCCCGCTGGGCTACACCTTC
TRBD2	-	TRBV28	TRBJ2-7	CASSLNGLAAEVREQYF	TGTGCCAGCAGTTTAAACGGACTAGCGGCCGAGGTGAGGGAGCAGTACTTC
-	few	TRBV28	TRBJ2-5	CAAQPESGVKTQYF	TGTGCCGCCCAACCGGAGTCAGGGGTGAAGACCCAGTACTTC